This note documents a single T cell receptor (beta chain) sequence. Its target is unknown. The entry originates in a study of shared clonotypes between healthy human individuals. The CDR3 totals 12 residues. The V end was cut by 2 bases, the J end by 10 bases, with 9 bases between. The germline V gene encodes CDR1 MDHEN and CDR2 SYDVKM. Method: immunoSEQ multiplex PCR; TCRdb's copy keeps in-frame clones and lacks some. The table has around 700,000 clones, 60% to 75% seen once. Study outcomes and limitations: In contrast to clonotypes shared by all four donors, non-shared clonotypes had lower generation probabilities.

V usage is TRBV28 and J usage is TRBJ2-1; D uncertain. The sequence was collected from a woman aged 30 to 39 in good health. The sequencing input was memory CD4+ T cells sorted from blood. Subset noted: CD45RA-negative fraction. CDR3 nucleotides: TGTGCCAGCAGTTTAAATCATGTCGAGCAGTTCTTC. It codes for CASSLNHVEQFF. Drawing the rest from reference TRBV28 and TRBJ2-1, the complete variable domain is DVKVTQSSRYLVKRTGEKVFLECVQDMDHENMFWYRQDPGLGLRLIYFSYDVKMKEKGDIPEGYSVSREKKERFSLILESASTNQTSMYLCASSLNHVEQFFGPGTRLTVL.